This T cell receptor (delta chain) was profiled in a study of gamma-delta chains in newborns, infants, children. Study-level background: Innate gammadelta T cells reportedly expand polyclonally right after birth, driven by microbial exposure, per the title.

The V and J ends lost 1 base and 3 bases respectively, with 14 bases between them. The CDR3 loop spans 15 amino acids. In germline, CDR1 is GEAIGNYY, CDR2 EKD. TCRdb called clones anew from the reads with CATT. Of around 4,900 delta-chain clones listed, under 20% were seen once; the top ten hold roughly 5%. This clone is medium-sized by share. Other DNA sequences of this sample code for an identical CDR3. Sequencing was done on a sample of blood. The rearrangement links TRDV2 to TRDJ1, with D perhaps TRDD3 (6 bases). The receptor comes from a child who was a newborn, infant or young child, either healthy, febrile or measles-vaccinated (not recorded which). The CDR3 region has the DNA TGTGCCTGTGACACGGTGGGGATGAGGGCCGATAAACTCATCTTT. The encoded protein is CACDTVGMRADKLIF.